The source of this TCR beta chain is a study of breast tumors, draining lymph nodes, adjacent tissues. Study-wide results and caveats: Tumor T cell lymph node origin was a supported hypothesis, not proven. Tumor TCR diversity was below lymph nodes but above nontumor tissue.

TCRdb reprocessed the multiplex PCR reads via MiXCR and lists one record per CDR3 protein. This table has over 200,000 distinct CDR3 sequences, approximately 31% appearing once. CDR3 size: 13 residues. Trimming pared 2 bases from V and 4 bases from J, leaving 8 bases between. CDR1 and CDR2 (germline): KGHSH, LQKENI. A note on this clonotype: Its antigen is as yet unknown.

Breast cancer patients provided tissue from their axillary draining lymph nodes. Sequencing used axillary lymph node tissue. The V gene is TRBV18, the J gene TRBJ2-5; D remains unclear. The TCR was taken from a female donor with breast cancer. Some clones in this sample may be carry-over from other donors' samples. CDR3 bases: TGTGCCAGCTCACCAACGGCTGTAGAGACCCAGTACTTC. Translated: CASSPTAVETQYF.